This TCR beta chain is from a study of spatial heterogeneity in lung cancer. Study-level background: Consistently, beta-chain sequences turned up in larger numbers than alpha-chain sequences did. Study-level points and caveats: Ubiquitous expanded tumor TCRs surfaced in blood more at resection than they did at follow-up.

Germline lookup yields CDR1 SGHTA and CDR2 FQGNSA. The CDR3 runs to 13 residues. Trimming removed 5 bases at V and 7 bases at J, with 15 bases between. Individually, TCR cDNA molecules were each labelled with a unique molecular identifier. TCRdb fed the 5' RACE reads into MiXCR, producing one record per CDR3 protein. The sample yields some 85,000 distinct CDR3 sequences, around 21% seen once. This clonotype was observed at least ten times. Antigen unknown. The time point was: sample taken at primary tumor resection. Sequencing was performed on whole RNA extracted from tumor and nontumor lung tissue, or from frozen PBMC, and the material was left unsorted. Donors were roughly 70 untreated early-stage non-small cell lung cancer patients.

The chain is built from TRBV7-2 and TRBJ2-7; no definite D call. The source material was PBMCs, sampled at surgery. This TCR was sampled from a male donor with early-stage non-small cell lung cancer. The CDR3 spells CASSPGVAREQYF. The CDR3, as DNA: TGTGCCAGCAGCCCCGGAGTAGCTAGAGAGCAGTACTTC.